The clone carrying this T cell receptor (beta chain) has a count of ten or more. One junction end does not reproduce the germline sequence, and a read error may be involved. This record comes from a study of T cells in Graves' hyperthyroidism and ophthalmopathy. Researchers amplified the TCR beta CDR3 regions from RNA transcripts. HTBI primers were employed in a first-round RT-PCR of the TCR CDR3. TCRdb ran MiXCR on the multiplex PCR reads and lists one entry per CDR3 protein. The repertoire holds around 350,000 distinct CDR3 sequences, about a fifth seen once, with 3% to 4% in the top ten. This CDR3 is 14 amino acids long. Germline V lookup: CDR1 DFQATT, CDR2 SNEGSKA (reference sequence).

This receptor was identified in a young woman with Graves' hyperthyroidism. The chain combines TRBV20-1 with TRBJ1-1; 7 bases are a match to TRBD1. Sequenced material: blood. The chain's CDR3 is CGARVVGGQAEAFF. CDR3 nucleotides: TGCGGTGCTAGAGTGGTAGGGGGCCAAGCTGAAGCTTTCTTT.